This T cell receptor beta chain was sequenced during a study of cytomegalovirus exposure and HLA in healthy donors. At the level of the study: T cells numbering around 180 million yielded 100 million to 120 million unique TCR beta sequences in an earlier analysis. Regarding the study as a whole: Analyzed later, association rates of TCRs varied across HLA loci, with DRB1 most and HLA-C fewest. Among immune exposure information, only CMV serostatus was available. Earlier analysis looked at TCR beta V segments, and most were productive about 90% or about 30% of the time.

Remarks on this clone: Its antigen is not known.

The PCR employed 60 Vbeta primers together with 13 Jbeta primers. Clones were read by immunoSEQ multiplex PCR, and TCRdb kept only the in-frame ones, dropping some. The data show 90,000 to 95,000 clones, roughly 78% seen once. Trimming left V 5 bases short and J 9 bases short, with 8 bases between. The CDR3 has 12 residues. CDR1 SGHTA and CDR2 FQGNSA come from the germline V gene. Sequencing was done on a sample of PBMCs. The origin of this receptor is a male donor in good health and CMV-seropositive. The chain has TRBV7-2 and TRBJ1-6; D perhaps matches TRBD1 (5 bases). The CDR3, as DNA: TGTGCCAGCAGCCCGCAGGGTTCACCCCTCCACTTT. It translates to CASSPQGSPLHF.